What follows are 2 T cell receptor beta chains derived from one specimen sequenced in a study of cytomegalovirus exposure and HLA in healthy donors. TCRdb's table, derived via immunoSEQ multiplex PCR, lists solely in-frame clones and lacks some. The data hold tens of thousands of clones, with 96% observed a single time. Material for sequencing was PBMCs. These TCRs come from a man between 18 and 35 years old in good health and CMV-seronegative.

The gene calls are TRBV5-6 and TRBJ1-1; D is perhaps TRBD1 (6 bases). The V gene's germline CDR1 is SGHDT and CDR2 YYEEEE. There are 13 residues in the CDR3. V lost 1 base, J lost 7 bases, and 11 bases lay in between. CDR3 bases: TGTGCCAGCAGCTTGAACCGGGACATTGAAGCTTTCTTT. Amino acids: CASSLNRDIEAFF.

The chain recombines TRBV18 with TRBJ2-1; 8 bases agree with TRBD2. Trimming at V came to 6 bases and at J to 4 bases, leaving 5 bases not matched to a gene. The CDR3 runs 14 residues. CDR1 and CDR2 (germline): KGHSH, LQKENI. CDR3 in DNA: TGTGCCAGCTCTCGGGCTAGCGGGTACAATGAGCAGTTCTTC. It translates to CASSRASGYNEQFF.